This T cell receptor beta chain was sequenced in a study of monozygotic twins with inflammatory bowel disease. No DNA is given; TCRdb re-called the 5' RACE reads and lists each CDR3 protein once. This table lists 350,000 to 550,000 distinct CDR3 sequences. Study observations and caveats: No detectable difference in repertoire similarity separated concordant from discordant twins, possibly as a result of limited power. The existence of one strong signal or clonotype linked to IBD lacked support.

About this clonotype itself: The antigen is unknown.

The sample comprised blood. The receptor was isolated from a human donor with ulcerative colitis or Crohn's disease, or a healthy co-twin of an affected twin (not recorded which).

The CDR3: CASSGLSSTLREKLFF. The chain links TRBV5-6 to TRBJ1-4. CDR3 length equals 16 residues. Germline V CDR1 and CDR2: SGHDT, YYEEEE.